Presented here are 18 T cell receptor beta chains from one specimen sequenced in a study of cytomegalovirus exposure and HLA in healthy donors (dated by TCRdb to 2016 to 2017). The library relied on the immunoSEQ multiplex PCR assay. A mixture of 60 forward primers for TCR Vbeta segments and 13 reverse primers for TCR Jbeta segments was used in the multiplex PCR. Drawn from immuneACCESS, this table holds only the in-frame rearrangements with V and J called that TCRdb kept. Clones are partly lost; checked studies trace under half to an unresolved V gene and leave the rest unexplained. The sample table shows roughly 120,000 clones, and about three quarters are seen once. The ten top clones hold around 1.8% of the sample. The sample comprised PBMCs. The receptors come from a man aged 50-59 years in good health and CMV-seronegative.

The chain combines TRBV5-6 with TRBJ2-2; 8 bases align to TRBD1. CDR1 is SGHDT and CDR2 is YYEEEE in the germline V gene. CDR3 length: 17 amino acids. V lost 4 bases to trimming and J lost 6 bases; unmatched junction nucleotides: 14. The CDR3 is CASSLLGQGEGSGELFF. For the CDR3, the DNA is TGTGCCAGCAGCCTCTTAGGACAGGGAGAAGGGTCCGGGGAGCTGTTTTTT.

This clone was observed a handful of times. This rearrangement joins TRBV2 to TRBJ1-1; D is possibly TRBD1 (6 bases). Germline V gene lookup returns CDR1 SNHLY and CDR2 FYNNEI. Trimming stripped 6 bases from V and 2 bases from J, with 10 bases between. This CDR3 spans 13 amino acids. In DNA form, the CDR3 reads TGTGCCAGCAGGACGACAGGAAACACTGAAGCTTTCTTT. Amino acids: CASRTTGNTEAFF.

The rearrangement uses TRBV29-1 and TRBJ1-6, with a tentative D call TRBD1 (5 bases). Germline CDR1 reads SQVTM; CDR2 reads ANQGSEA. This CDR3 spans 14 amino acids. The V and J ends lost 4 bases and 7 bases respectively, with 14 bases between them. CDR3 in amino acids: CSVGEGKGNSPLHF. The CDR3 coding sequence is TGCAGCGTTGGAGAAGGAAAGGGGAATTCACCCCTCCACTTT. Full variable domain (outside the CDR3, taken from reference TRBV29-1 and TRBJ1-6): SAVISQKPSRDICQRGTSLTIQCQVDSQVTMMFWYRQQPGQSLTLIATANQGSEATYESGFVIDKFPISRPNLTFSTLTVSNMSPEDSSIYLCSVGEGKGNSPLHFGNGTRLTVT.

The gene calls are TRBV18 and TRBJ2-3; 8 nucleotides align to TRBD2. The trim removed 3 bases at V and 5 bases at J, leaving 7 bases unmatched. The CDR3 sequence is 15 residues long. The germline CDR1 and CDR2 sequences are KGHSH and LQKENI. The CDR3 sequence is CASSPTGGPGDTQYF. The CDR3 nucleotides read TGTGCCAGCTCACCCACGGGGGGGCCGGGAGATACGCAGTATTTT. Using reference TRBV18 and TRBJ2-3 for the parts outside the CDR3, the full variable domain is NAGVMQNPRHLVRRRGQEARLRCSPMKGHSHVYWYRQLPEEGLKFMVYLQKENIIDESGMPKERFSAEFPKEGPSILRIQQVVRGDSAAYFCASSPTGGPGDTQYFGPGTRLTVL.

V gene TRBV2 combines with J gene TRBJ2-2; 7 positions agree with TRBD2. V lost 7 bases, J lost 0 bases, and 2 bases stayed unmatched. The CDR3 sequence is 14 residues long. Germline assignment: CDR1 SNHLY and CDR2 FYNNEI. This CDR3 reads CASKGLTNTGELFF. CDR3 nucleotides: TGTGCCAGCAAGGGACTAACGAACACCGGGGAGCTGTTTTTT.

The genes are TRBV5-1 and TRBJ1-1; 7 positions agree with TRBD1. J was trimmed by 3 bases and V by 2 bases; bases with no gene match: 1. The CDR3 totals 13 residues. Germline V gives CDR1 SGHRS, CDR2 YFSETQ. The CDR3 sequence is CASSFTGDTEAFF. DNA of the CDR3: TGCGCCAGCAGCTTCACAGGGGACACTGAAGCTTTCTTT.

V is TRBV2 and J is TRBJ1-5, with TRBD1 matching 7 bases. The CDR3 covers 15 residues. CDR1 is SNHLY, CDR2 FYNNEI, per germline. The J segment lost 7 bases and the V segment lost 4 bases, leaving 10 bases of the junction unmatched. In DNA form, the CDR3 reads TGTGCCAGCAGTGGGGAGACAGGGTTCGGACAGCCCCAGCATTTT. Protein product: CASSGETGFGQPQHF. Using reference TRBV2 and TRBJ1-5 for the parts outside the CDR3, the full variable domain is EPEVTQTPSHQVTQMGQEVILRCVPISNHLYFYWYRQILGQKVEFLVSFYNNEISEKSEIFDDQFSVERPDGSNFTLKIRSTKLEDSAMYFCASSGETGFGQPQHFGDGTRLSIL.

This clone was counted between two and nine times. The J gene is TRBJ2-1, the V gene TRBV11-2; TRBD2 agrees at 16 bases. Trimming at V came to 6 bases and at J to 9 bases, leaving 5 bases not matched to a gene. The germline V gene encodes CDR1 SGHAT and CDR2 FQNNGV. CDR3 size: 15 residues. CDR3 in amino acids: CASSWGLAGGFEQFF. The CDR3 DNA is TGTGCCAGCAGTTGGGGACTAGCGGGGGGGTTTGAGCAGTTCTTC.

The chain uses TRBV4-1 and TRBJ2-3, with 7 bases matching TRBD2. Trimming cost V 3 bases and J 1 base; bases outside gene matches: 4. The CDR3 has 15 amino acids. CDR1 is MGHRA and CDR2 is YSYEKL in the germline V gene. The CDR3 DNA follows: TGCGCCAGCAGCCACGAGCGGGGCGGCACAGATACGCAGTATTTT. Translating it yields CASSHERGGTDTQYF.

CDR3 coding DNA: TGTGCCAGCAGCGAGGGATCTGTGAACACTGAAGCTTTCTTT. Translating it yields CASSEGSVNTEAFF. The chain joins TRBV13 to TRBJ1-1; no clear D gene. The CDR3 has 14 residues. Deletions cut 5 bases from V and 0 bases from J, with 10 bases between. Germline loops: CDR1 PRHDT, CDR2 FYEKMQ (reference sequence).

The rearrangement uses TRBV7-8 and TRBJ2-6; D gene ambiguous. The V end lost 5 bases, the J end lost 6 bases, and 14 bases lay between the germline ends. CDR3 length: 15 amino acids. Germline V lookup: CDR1 SGHVS, CDR2 FQNEAQ. In DNA form, the CDR3 reads TGTGCCAGCAGCCTGACTGACCTCACGGCCAACGTCCTGACTTTC. Translation: CASSLTDLTANVLTF. Based on the CDR3 plus reference TRBV7-8 and TRBJ2-6, the full variable domain is GAGVSQSPRYKVAKRGQDVALRCDPISGHVSLFWYQQALGQGPEFLTYFQNEAQLDKSGLPSDRFFAERPEGSVSTLKIQRTQQEDSAVYLCASSLTDLTANVLTFGAGSRLTVL.

The chain couples TRBV11-2 to TRBJ1-4; 7 bases agree with TRBD1. V lost 7 bases, J lost 4 bases, and 9 bases stayed unmatched. The CDR3 extends over 15 amino acids. The germline CDR1 and CDR2 sequences are SGHAT and FQNNGV. The CDR3 DNA is TGTGCCAGCACCCCCGGGGACAGACTTAATGAAAAACTGTTTTTT. Translation: CASTPGDRLNEKLFF.

This clone came up a few times. The chain combines TRBV5-1 with TRBJ2-7; 9 bases agree with TRBD1. The germline gives CDR1 SGHRS, CDR2 YFSETQ. V shed 6 bases and J 2 bases; nucleotides not matched to a gene: 6. The CDR3 spans 14 residues. This chain's CDR3 is CASTRTGEAYEQYF. In DNA, the CDR3 is TGCGCCAGCACCCGGACAGGGGAAGCCTACGAGCAGTACTTC. Together with reference TRBV5-1 and TRBJ2-7, the CDR3 gives the full variable domain: KAGVTQTPRYLIKTRGQQVTLSCSPISGHRSVSWYQQTPGQGLQFLFEYFSETQRNKGNFPGRFSGRQFSNSRSEMNVSTLELGDSALYLCASTRTGEAYEQYFGPGTRLTVT.

This chain uses TRBV7-2 with TRBJ1-5; D is ambiguous. The germline V and J ends were trimmed by 5 bases and 4 bases, with 18 bases remaining between them. CDR1 and CDR2 from the germline V gene are SGHTA and FQGNSA. The CDR3 totals 16 residues. CDR3 in amino acids: CASSQGGKAGNQPQHF. DNA of the CDR3: TGTGCCAGCAGCCAAGGCGGAAAGGCGGGGAATCAGCCCCAGCATTTT.

This chain uses TRBV30 with TRBJ2-5; D is perhaps TRBD1 (6 bases). The end of the DNA is better explained by TRBJ2-7, so the J call may be wrong. CDR1 GTSNPN and CDR2 SVGIG come from the germline V gene (reference sequence). The CDR3 consists of 12 residues. CDR3 residues: CAWSVTGNEQYF. Here the CDR3 DNA reads TGTGCCTGGAGTGTGACAGGTAACGAGCAGTACTTC.

V and J are TRBV9 and TRBJ2-3; D is perhaps TRBD2 (5 bases). The ends were cut back, 2 bases at V and 4 bases at J, with 17 bases in the middle. The CDR3 is made up of 16 amino acids. Germline CDR1 reads SGDLS; CDR2 reads YYNGEE. For the CDR3, the DNA is TGTGCCAGCAGCGTTAGCGCGACCTCCGGGGCAGATACGCAGTATTTT. Protein: CASSVSATSGADTQYF.

This rearrangement joins TRBV11-2 to TRBJ2-3; tentatively, D is TRBD2 (6 bases). V was shortened by 3 bases and J by 5 bases, with 12 bases between the two germline ends. The CDR3 is 14 amino acids. Germline CDR1 SGHAT, CDR2 FQNNGV. This chain's CDR3 is CASSFRGTLDTQYF. CDR3 DNA sequence: TGTGCCAGCAGCTTCCGGGGGACCCTAGATACGCAGTATTTT.

This clone has a handful of counts. The gene calls are TRBV2 and TRBJ1-1, with 8 bases lining up with TRBD1. This CDR3 comprises 14 residues. Germline assignment: CDR1 SNHLY and CDR2 FYNNEI. The J segment lost 2 bases and the V segment lost 8 bases, leaving 7 bases of the junction unmatched. The CDR3 reads CASGPDRGNTEAFF. As DNA, the CDR3 is TGTGCCAGCGGCCCCGACAGGGGCAACACTGAAGCTTTCTTT.